This T cell receptor beta chain derives from a study of blood T cell repertoires in COVID-19. Study in general: Sites in the United States, Italy and Spain provided acute and convalescent COVID-19 samples.

The CDR3 sequence is 15 residues long. V lost 0 bases, J lost 4 bases, and 11 bases lay in between. Per the germline V gene, CDR1 is KGHSH and CDR2 is LQKENI. Clones were read by immunoSEQ multiplex PCR, and TCRdb kept only the in-frame ones, dropping some. The data hold about 99,000 clones, with 84% observed a single time. Sequenced material: peripheral blood. The TCR originated in a man between 65 and 79 years old with active or convalescent COVID-19. V gene TRBV18 combines with J gene TRBJ2-3; weak D call: TRBD1 (5 bases). For the CDR3, the DNA is TGTGCCAGCTCACCACCGGGGCAGGGCGCAGATACGCAGTATTTT. Its protein is CASSPPGQGADTQYF.